These 30 T cell receptor beta chains were sequenced from one sample in a study of T cell repertoires in cytomegalovirus infection. The antigens of these receptors remain unknown. TCRdb re-derived calls from the reads in MiXCR, one entry per CDR3 protein. The sample records about 890,000 distinct CDR3 sequences, approximately 32% being singletons. Sequenced here: cultured CD8+ T cells from PBMCs, sampled from culture after CMV antigen stimulation. Source of these receptors: a human donor in good health (CMV status not recorded). Some clones in this sample may be carry-over from other donors' samples.

V gene TRBV27 combines with J gene TRBJ1-2, with D possibly being TRBD1 (6 bases). Germline CDR1 reads MNHEY; CDR2 reads SMNVEV (reference sequence). The CDR3 extends over 13 amino acids. V was trimmed by 5 bases and J by 7 bases, leaving 14 bases between them. The CDR3 nucleotides read TGTGCCAGCAGTGGAGGGGGTTCGGGTGGCTACACCTTC. Encoded protein: CASSGGGSGGYTF.

This clonotype was seen more than once but under ten times. The J gene is TRBJ2-2, the V gene TRBV27; D is undetermined. V lost 5 bases and J 0 bases, leaving 10 bases between the germline ends. CDR1 is MNHEY and CDR2 is SMNVEV in the germline V gene (reference sequence). The CDR3 length is 15 residues. Here the CDR3 DNA reads TGTGCCAGCAGTCGGACGGATACGAACACCGGGGAGCTGTTTTTT. It encodes CASSRTDTNTGELFF.

The rearrangement joins TRBV20-1 to TRBJ2-6, with D maybe TRBD2 (6 bases). With 0 bases removed from V and 4 bases from J, the gap between germline ends came to 10 bases. The CDR3 loop spans 15 amino acids. CDR1 is DFQATT and CDR2 is SNEGSKA in the germline V gene (reference sequence). This CDR3 is CSARDWEAGANVLTF. The CDR3 DNA is TGCAGTGCTAGAGATTGGGAGGCCGGGGCCAACGTCCTGACTTTC.

The chain has TRBV5-5 and TRBJ1-1; D is perhaps TRBD1 (5 bases). V was cut by 4 bases and J by 1 base, with 14 bases left in between. Germline V gene lookup returns CDR1 SGHKS and CDR2 YYEKEE (reference sequence). The CDR3 runs 15 residues. CDR3 amino acids: CASSDSGSGNTEAFF. CDR3 nucleotides: TGTGCCAGCAGCGATTCAGGGAGCGGGAACACTGAAGCTTTCTTT.

This rearrangement joins TRBV19 to TRBJ1-1; the D gene is possibly TRBD1 (6 bases). CDR1 is LNHDA and CDR2 is SQIVND in the germline V gene (reference sequence). This CDR3 comprises 17 residues. Trimming pared 3 bases from V and 6 bases from J, leaving 23 bases between. CDR3 coding DNA: TGTGCCAGTAGTATTCTCCCGGGACACCGAGGGAGAGCTGAAGCTTTCTTT. Its translation: CASSILPGHRGRAEAFF.

This chain uses TRBV9 with TRBJ2-5; TRBD2 aligns across 7 bases. J gave up 5 bases and V 6 bases, and 13 bases lay outside the gene matches. This CDR3 has 15 amino acids. Germline V CDR1 and CDR2: SGDLS, YYNGEE. The CDR3 reads CASNPSGASGETQYF. In DNA form, the CDR3 reads TGTGCCAGCAACCCCAGCGGGGCTAGTGGGGAGACCCAGTACTTC. The variable domain in full, completed from reference TRBV9 and TRBJ2-5, reads DSGVTQTPKHLITATGQRVTLRCSPRSGDLSVYWYQQSLDQGLQFLIQYYNGEERAKGNILERFSAQQFPDLHSELNLSSLELGDSALYFCASNPSGASGETQYFGPGTRLLVL.

This clonotype appeared a few times. The V call is TRBV28, the J call TRBJ2-7; 9 nucleotides align to TRBD1. The CDR3 has 13 amino acids. The germline gives CDR1 MDHEN, CDR2 SYDVKM. V lost 11 bases to trimming and J lost 0 bases; unmatched junction nucleotides: 5. CDR3 sequence reads: CAVRDRASYEQYV. The CDR3, as DNA: TGTGCCGTCCGGGACAGGGCCTCCTACGAGCAGTACGTC.

This clonotype was found a few times. The chain uses TRBV27 and TRBJ2-7, with D perhaps matching TRBD2 (6 bases). The V and J ends lost 6 bases and 5 bases respectively, with 17 bases between them. The CDR3 runs to 14 residues. Germline CDR1 and CDR2: MNHEY and SMNVEV (reference sequence). Written as DNA, the CDR3 is TGTGCCAGCAGCCCGACTATGGGGGGACACGAGCAGTACGTC. Protein: CASSPTMGGHEQYV.

The chain is built from TRBV27 and TRBJ2-7; a possible D gene is TRBD1 (5 bases). The CDR3 runs to 15 residues. Trimming shortened V by 0 bases and J by 0 bases, and 9 bases separated the two germline ends. The germline V gene encodes CDR1 MNHEY and CDR2 SMNVEV (reference sequence). CDR3 sequence (DNA): TGTGCCAGCAGTTTATCGGTAGGGGACTCCTACGAGCAGTACTTC. As protein: CASSLSVGDSYEQYF.

The CDR3 is CSAPQGPYEQYF. The CDR3, as DNA: TGCAGTGCCCCGCAGGGCCCCTACGAGCAGTACTTC. The chain is built from TRBV20-1 and TRBJ2-7, with a possible D match to TRBD1 (5 bases). The CDR3 has 12 amino acids. Germline V gene data show CDR1 as DFQATT and CDR2 as SNEGSKA (reference sequence). V was cut by 6 bases and J by 2 bases, with 11 bases left in between.

This chain uses TRBV6-6 with TRBJ2-2, with unresolved D. The CDR3 is 11 residues long. V was pared by 0 bases and J by 9 bases, with 2 bases between. CDR1 and CDR2 (germline): MNHNY, SVGAGI (reference sequence). The CDR3 spells CASSYSWELFF. CDR3 DNA: TGTGCCAGCAGTTACTCCTGGGAGCTGTTTTTT.

The V call is TRBV14, the J call TRBJ2-4; D is possibly TRBD2 (7 bases). From germline, CDR1 is SGHDN and CDR2 FVKESK. Trimming cost V 0 bases and J 0 bases, with 18 bases left between them. The CDR3 contains 19 residues. The CDR3 reads CASSQDKKIGGLAKNIQYF. CDR3 nucleotides: TGTGCCAGCAGCCAAGATAAGAAAATCGGGGGGCTAGCCAAAAACATTCAGTACTTC. Supplemented by reference TRBV14 and TRBJ2-4, the full variable domain reads EAGVTQFPSHSVIEKGQTVTLRCDPISGHDNLYWYRRVMGKEIKFLLHFVKESKQDESGMPNNRFLAERTGGTYSTLKVQPAELEDSGVYFCASSQDKKIGGLAKNIQYFGAGTRLSVL.

This chain connects TRBV19 to TRBJ2-7; weak D call: TRBD1 (5 bases). CDR3 length: 16 amino acids. Trimming left V 6 bases short and J 3 bases short, with 21 bases between. The V gene's germline CDR1 is LNHDA and CDR2 SQIVND (reference sequence). The CDR3 here is CASRRKGEASHYEQYF. CDR3 coding DNA: TGTGCCAGTAGGCGTAAAGGGGAAGCTTCCCACTACGAGCAGTACTTC. The entire variable domain, with the rest obtained from reference TRBV19 and TRBJ2-7, is as follows: DGGITQSPKYLFRKEGQNVTLSCEQNLNHDAMYWYRQDPGQGLRLIYYSQIVNDFQKGDIAEGYSVSREKKESFPLTVTSAQKNPTAFYLCASRRKGEASHYEQYFGPGTRLTVT.

This chain connects TRBV29-1 to TRBJ1-1; D possibly corresponds to TRBD1 (5 bases). Germline loops: CDR1 SQVTM, CDR2 ANQGSEA. V gave up 7 bases and J gave up 7 bases, with 22 bases separating them. This CDR3 has 14 residues. The CDR3 spells CSAGRRGAINEAFF. The CDR3 DNA reads as TGCAGCGCCGGTCGGAGGGGCGCGATTAATGAAGCTTTCTTT.

The table lists this clonotype with a few counts. J is TRBJ1-1 and V is TRBV7-8; 8 nucleotides align to TRBD1. The CDR3 runs 14 residues. Germline trimming cut 5 bases from V and 5 bases from J; bases unmatched to any gene: 7. Germline values: CDR1 SGHVS, CDR2 FQNEAQ. Here the CDR3 DNA reads TGTGCCAGCAGCCGAAGGAGACAGGGGACTGAAGCTTTCTTT. Translated, it gives CASSRRRQGTEAFF.

V and J are TRBV7-6 and TRBJ2-7, with D tentatively TRBD1 (6 bases). Trimming removed 3 bases from V and 2 bases from J, with 11 bases in between. CDR3 size: 14 residues. CDR1 and CDR2 (germline): SGHVS, FNYEAQ. Written as DNA, the CDR3 is TGTGCCAGCAGCTTCTCGGGACACCCCTACGAGCAGTACTTC. Residues: CASSFSGHPYEQYF.

This clonotype was found a few times. The V call is TRBV7-6, the J call TRBJ1-6, with TRBD1 identical over 9 bases. Germline V CDR1 and CDR2: SGHVS, FNYEAQ. With V trimmed by 5 bases and J by 8 bases, 7 bases remained unmatched. The CDR3 consists of 15 residues. CDR3 DNA: TGTGCCAGCAGCCCGGGGACAGGGACCGATTCACCCCTCCACTTT. It codes for CASSPGTGTDSPLHF.

This clonotype has just a few counts. The V call is TRBV6-1, the J call TRBJ2-7; 8 bases are a match to TRBD2. After removal of 2 bases from V and 2 bases from J, the junction contained 2 bases not matched to a gene. The CDR3 is 14 amino acids. CDR1 is MNHNS and CDR2 is SASEGT in the germline V gene. CDR3 sequence reads: CASSESGGAYEQYF. CDR3 coding DNA: TGTGCCAGCAGTGAAAGCGGGGGTGCCTACGAGCAGTACTTC.

This clonotype was seen at least ten times. The chain joins TRBV7-8 to TRBJ2-7; perhaps D is TRBD1 or TRBD2 (5 bases each). The CDR3 extends over 14 amino acids. Trimming left V 2 bases short and J 6 bases short, with 14 bases between. Germline-derived CDR1 and CDR2 are SGHVS and FQNEAQ. CDR3 sequence (DNA): TGTGCCAGCAGCTTATCCGGGGCACTTGCCGAGCAGTACTTC. It is translated as CASSLSGALAEQYF.

The sample holds a few counts of this clonotype. This chain connects TRBV7-9 to TRBJ2-7, with D possibly called TRBD1 or TRBD2 (5 bases each). CDR3 length equals 15 residues. The ends were cut back, 1 base at V and 2 bases at J, with 12 bases in the middle. The germline V gene encodes CDR1 SEHNR and CDR2 FQNEAQ (reference sequence). The CDR3 loop is CASSLEGSPTYEQYF. Here the CDR3 DNA reads TGTGCCAGCAGCTTAGAGGGGAGCCCGACCTACGAGCAGTACTTC.

The gene calls are TRBV23-1 and TRBJ1-5; 7 positions match TRBD1. TRBV23-1 is recorded as an ORF, its role being uncertain. Germline trimming cut 2 bases from V and 4 bases from J; bases unmatched to any gene: 8. The CDR3 covers 16 residues. The CDR3 spells CASSQRTGPTNQPQHF. The DNA of the CDR3 is TGCGCCAGCAGTCAACGGACAGGACCGACTAATCAGCCCCAGCATTTT.

This clonotype has only a few counts. The rearrangement uses TRBV6-1 and TRBJ2-7, with TRBD1 matching over 7 bases. This CDR3 has 13 amino acids. CDR1 and CDR2 from the germline V gene are MNHNS and SASEGT. V shed 4 bases, J shed 5 bases, and the junction held 5 bases outside the gene matches. In nucleotides, the CDR3 is TGTGCCAGCAGTGTATCGGACAGGCACGAGCAGTACTTC. Amino acids: CASSVSDRHEQYF.

The V call is TRBV6-6, the J call TRBJ2-3, with TRBD2 matching over 7 bases. The CDR3 has 13 amino acids. The V segment lost 5 bases and the J segment 5 bases; nucleotides outside the gene matches: 4. Germline V gene data show CDR1 as MNHNY and CDR2 as SVGAGI (reference sequence). The CDR3 DNA reads as TGTGCCAGCAGTGCAACGGGGGGAGATACGCAGTATTTT. Translation: CASSATGGDTQYF.

The rearrangement joins TRBV9 to TRBJ1-2, with 7 bases that match TRBD1. With V trimmed by 3 bases and J by 4 bases, 6 bases remained unmatched. The germline CDR1 and CDR2 sequences are SGDLS and YYNGEE. The CDR3 totals 14 residues. CDR3 loop: CASSGSGTVYGYTF. The CDR3 region has the DNA TGTGCCAGCAGCGGTTCCGGGACAGTCTATGGCTACACCTTC.

The V and J genes are TRBV14 and TRBJ2-7; D may be TRBD2 (6 bases). Germline V gives CDR1 SGHDN, CDR2 FVKESK. The CDR3 is made up of 17 amino acids. Trimming cost V 4 bases and J 3 bases, with 22 bases left between them. CDR3 DNA: TGTGCCAGCAGCCTCGCATTGGAAAAGCGGGCGAACTACGAGCAGTACTTC. It codes for CASSLALEKRANYEQYF.

The chain joins TRBV19 to TRBJ1-1; weak D call: TRBD1 (5 bases). V was cut by 8 bases and J by 4 bases, with 17 bases left in between. The CDR3 consists of 14 residues. Per the germline V gene, CDR1 is LNHDA and CDR2 is SQIVND (reference sequence). CDR3 nucleotide sequence: TGTGCCAGTTCATATCACGAGAGGGGCACTGAAGCTTTCTTT. Protein sequence: CASSYHERGTEAFF.

The chain uses TRBV7-9 and TRBJ2-7, with 8 bases aligning to TRBD2. The CDR3 length is 15 residues. V lost 1 base and J lost 2; bases outside the gene matches: 4. Germline V gene lookup returns CDR1 SEHNR and CDR2 FQNEAQ (reference sequence). CDR3 amino acids: CASSLETGGTYEQYF. CDR3 DNA: TGTGCCAGCAGCTTAGAGACGGGGGGGACCTACGAGCAGTACTTC.

A few counts support this clonotype. The gene calls are TRBV6-5 and TRBJ1-6, with D possibly being TRBD1 (5 bases). The CDR3 is 18 amino acids. Trimming removed 3 bases at V and 1 base at J, with 16 bases between. The germline gives CDR1 MNHEY, CDR2 SVGAGI. CDR3 sequence reads: CASSYGDQLGSYNSPLHF. The CDR3 DNA reads TGTGCCAGCAGTTATGGGGACCAGCTAGGGTCCTATAATTCACCCCTCCACTTT.

There are a few counts of this clonotype. The CDR3 region has the DNA TGTGCCCCCTCAGGCCGGGGCCGCACCGGGGAGCTGTTTTTT. Encoded protein: CAPSGRGRTGELFF. The chain has TRBV6-1 and TRBJ2-2; D may match TRBD1 or TRBD2 (5 bases each). This CDR3 is built from 14 residues. The V end was cut by 11 bases, the J end by 4 bases, with 17 bases between. Germline V gives CDR1 MNHNS, CDR2 SASEGT.

The sample holds many counts of this clonotype. The rearrangement uses TRBV7-2 and TRBJ1-1; no clear D. The CDR3 length is 14 residues. The V gene's germline CDR1 is SGHTA and CDR2 FQGNSA. V lost 4 bases to trimming and J lost 5 bases, with 14 bases between them. CDR3 DNA sequence: TGTGCCAGCAGCTCCCAGGCTGGGGATACTGAAGCTTTCTTT. It codes for CASSSQAGDTEAFF.